The 19 T cell receptor beta chains presented below share a single source sample, sequenced in a study of T cell responses to AZD1222 COVID-19 vaccine. Sequencing used immunoSEQ multiplex PCR; TCRdb keeps in-frame clones, though not all of them. The table includes roughly 85,000 clones, 90% detected once. The sample here was peripheral blood, taken 28 days after the second AZD1222 dose. The receptors stem from an adult who received the AZD1222 COVID-19 vaccine.

The CDR3 DNA sequence: TGTGCCAGCAGTGAGCCGGACAGGGGGCACACTGAAGCTTTCTTT. This gives the protein CASSEPDRGHTEAFF. The rearrangement uses TRBV6-6 and TRBJ1-1; 11 bases fit TRBD1. Unmatched junction bases numbered 5, after V lost 5 bases and J lost 3 bases. The germline V gene has CDR1 MNHNY and CDR2 SVGAGI (reference sequence). The CDR3 is made up of 15 amino acids.

This chain uses TRBV5-4 with TRBJ2-5; 9 bases agree with TRBD1. There are 15 residues in the CDR3. V dropped 4 bases and J dropped 4; count of bases not matched to a gene: 8. Germline CDR1 SGHNT, CDR2 YYREEE (reference sequence). For the CDR3, the DNA is TGTGCCAGCAGCCCCCAGGGGGGACAGGGAGAGACCCAGTACTTC. It codes for CASSPQGGQGETQYF.

The chain links TRBV3-1 (or the pseudogene TRBV3-2) to TRBJ1-2; 9 bases align to TRBD1. Losses at the gene ends were 2 bases for V and 8 bases for J; bases not matched to a gene: 6. The CDR3 consists of 14 residues. CDR1 LGHDT and CDR2 YNNKEL come from the germline V gene (reference sequence). CDR3 coding DNA: TGTGCCAGCAGCCAAAGGGACAGGGCGGAGGGCTACACCTTC. Translating it yields CASSQRDRAEGYTF.

The chain links TRBV5-4 to TRBJ2-3; 9 bases line up with TRBD2. CDR1 is SGHNT and CDR2 is YYREEE in the germline V gene (reference sequence). This CDR3 has 15 residues. Trimming removed 7 bases from V and 1 base from J; junction bases left unmatched: 7. Here the CDR3 DNA reads TGTGCCAGCCCCGCGGGGGGGGAAGGCACAGATACGCAGTATTTT. Amino acids: CASPAGGEGTDTQYF.

The chain couples TRBV10-1 to TRBJ2-3; 9 nucleotides match TRBD1. The germline V gene encodes CDR1 WNHNN and CDR2 SYGVQD (reference sequence). The ends lost 7 bases at V and 1 base at J; junction bases unmatched: 9. The CDR3 has 16 residues. In nucleotides, the CDR3 is TGCGCCAGCACCCGGGACAGGGTTTACGGCACAGATACGCAGTATTTT. As protein: CASTRDRVYGTDTQYF.

V usage is TRBV15 and J usage is TRBJ1-6; 7 nucleotides agree with TRBD1. This CDR3 has 13 residues. V was pared by 7 bases and J by 7 bases, with 4 bases of the junction left unmatched. Germline-derived CDR1 and CDR2 are LNHNV and YYDKDF (reference sequence). The CDR3 region is CATTGQSNSPLHF. Here the CDR3 DNA reads TGTGCCACCACGGGACAGTCCAATTCACCCCTCCACTTT.

The chain uses TRBV11-3 and TRBJ2-3, with D uncertain. This CDR3 spans 12 amino acids. Per germline, CDR1 SGHNT and CDR2 YENEEA. Trimming took off 7 bases at V and 8 bases at J, with 13 bases between the two ends. In nucleotides, the CDR3 is TGTGCCAGCAACAAAGAAGGATCTACGCAGTATTTT. It is translated as CASNKEGSTQYF.

V is TRBV2 and J is TRBJ1-1; D possibly corresponds to TRBD1 (5 bases). CDR1 and CDR2 (germline): SNHLY, FYNNEI. This CDR3 is built from 15 residues. The germline V and J ends were trimmed by 2 bases and 3 bases, with 13 bases remaining between them. CDR3 DNA: TGTGCCAGCAGTGAATGGGCAGGGAAGGACACTGAAGCTTTCTTT. Its translation is CASSEWAGKDTEAFF.

This chain links TRBV11-2 with TRBJ2-5; D not resolved. CDR3 size: 13 residues. V was clipped by 3 bases and J by 0 bases, with 5 bases between them. Germline V gene data show CDR1 as SGHAT and CDR2 as FQNNGV. The DNA for the CDR3 is TGTGCCAGCAGCTTGGGTAACCAAGAGACCCAGTACTTC. As protein: CASSLGNQETQYF.

The chain recombines TRBV5-1 with TRBJ2-3, with a possible D match to TRBD2 (6 bases). The CDR3 loop spans 18 amino acids. Trimming left V 4 bases short and J 2 bases short, with 23 bases between. Per germline, CDR1 SGHRS and CDR2 YFSETQ. CDR3 sequence: CASSPPLGAADYTDTQYF. The CDR3 DNA sequence: TGCGCCAGCAGCCCCCCCCTAGGAGCGGCGGACTACACAGATACGCAGTATTTT. The whole variable domain, remainder taken from reference TRBV5-1 and TRBJ2-3, is KAGVTQTPRYLIKTRGQQVTLSCSPISGHRSVSWYQQTPGQGLQFLFEYFSETQRNKGNFPGRFSGRQFSNSRSEMNVSTLELGDSALYLCASSPPLGAADYTDTQYFGPGTRLTVL.

The chain links TRBV11-1 to TRBJ1-2; 9 bases fit TRBD1. Germline CDR1 reads SGHAT; CDR2 reads FQDESV (reference sequence). The V segment lost 5 bases and the J segment 8 bases; nucleotides outside the gene matches: 6. The CDR3 length is 13 residues. CDR3 sequence (DNA): TGTGCCAGCAGCCAAACAGGGGGCGAGGGCTACACCTTC. It encodes CASSQTGGEGYTF.

The V gene is TRBV12-3 or TRBV12-4, the J gene TRBJ1-1; D unresolved. The CDR3 has 12 residues. Trimming took 6 bases from V and 7 from J, leaving 12 bases between them. The DNA for the CDR3 is TGTGCCAGCAGCTCCCCATACGATGAAGCTTTCTTT. Translation gives CASSSPYDEAFF.

This sequence joins TRBV5-1 and TRBJ1-2; D unresolved. Germline loops: CDR1 SGHRS, CDR2 YFSETQ. This CDR3 region has 13 residues. V gave up 1 base and J gave up 4 bases, with 8 bases separating them. The CDR3 DNA follows: TGCGCCAGCAGCTTGTCACCTATCTATGGCTACACCTTC. This encodes CASSLSPIYGYTF.

The CDR3 nucleotides read TGTGCCAGCAGCTTTGCCAGCTCCTACGAGCAGTACTTC. Translating gives CASSFASSYEQYF. The chain joins TRBV7-8 to TRBJ2-7; D uncertain. From germline, CDR1 is SGHVS and CDR2 FQNEAQ. Trimming stripped 3 bases from V and 0 bases from J, with 6 bases between. The CDR3 loop spans 13 amino acids.

This clone has a single count. The chain uses TRBV29-1 and TRBJ2-7; a weak D match, TRBD2 (6 bases). Germline V lookup: CDR1 SQVTM, CDR2 ANQGSEA. This CDR3 comprises 14 residues. V lost 4 bases and J lost 12, with 25 bases in between. The DNA for the CDR3 is TGCAGCGTTGTTTCTCCCATAAATGGGGACTCGCGGTACTTC. This codes for CSVVSPINGDSRYF.

The gene calls are TRBV7-6 and TRBJ2-6, with D hard to call. Trimming removed 10 bases from V and 0 bases from J, with 7 bases in between. The CDR3 is 13 amino acids. Per germline, CDR1 SGHVS and CDR2 FNYEAQ. CDR3 in DNA: TGTGCCACGAGAGTCTCTGGGGCCAACGTCCTGACTTTC. This translates into CATRVSGANVLTF.

The V call is TRBV6-5, the J call TRBJ1-1; TRBD1 agrees at 10 bases. V was clipped by 2 bases and J by 4 bases; unmatched bases: 4. The length of the CDR3 is 15 residues. Germline values: CDR1 MNHEY, CDR2 SVGAGI. As DNA, the CDR3 is TGTGCCAGCAGTTACGTGACAGGGGGCATCACTGAAGCTTTCTTT. This gives the protein CASSYVTGGITEAFF.

The chain joins TRBV27 to TRBJ1-3; a weak D match, TRBD1 (6 bases). There are 14 residues in the CDR3. CDR1 is MNHEY, CDR2 SMNVEV, per germline (reference sequence). V dropped 4 bases and J dropped 2 bases, with 9 bases sitting between them. Here the CDR3 reads CASSSGQPGNTIYF. In DNA, the CDR3 is TGTGCCAGCAGTTCCGGACAGCCTGGAAACACCATATATTTT.

The gene calls are TRBV5-3 and TRBJ1-1, with a weak D call TRBD1 (5 bases). TRBV5-3 is an ORF; its function is uncertain. V shed 1 base and J shed 4 bases, with 17 bases lying between them. The CDR3 length is 16 residues. The CDR3: CARSLRQGERITEAFF. Written as DNA, the CDR3 is TGTGCCAGAAGCTTGAGGCAGGGTGAGCGCATCACTGAAGCTTTCTTT.